The subject of this entry is one T cell receptor beta chain. Its antigen is unknown. This entry belongs to a study of cytomegalovirus exposure and HLA in healthy donors. Germline CDR1 and CDR2: MNHNY and SVGAGI (reference sequence). V was pared by 6 bases and J by 1 base, with 12 bases between. The CDR3 contains 14 residues. Study-wide points: In vitro, three CMV-associated chains proved specific for CMV antigens.

Repertoires were generated with immunoSEQ multiplex PCR, while TCRdb's copy carries only in-frame clones and drops some. The data contain some 120,000 clones, around 90% of them seen just once; the ten biggest clones take up about 2.1%. This sequence joins TRBV6-6 and TRBJ1-2; no clear D gene. This clonotype was obtained from a woman aged 18-29 years in good health and CMV-seronegative. Sequencing input: PBMCs. The CDR3 sequence: CASRPPQDNYGYTF. CDR3 DNA sequence: TGTGCCAGCAGACCACCTCAGGATAACTATGGCTACACCTTC.